This T cell receptor (beta chain) originates from a study of blood T cell repertoires in COVID-19 (dated by TCRdb to about 2020). About the study as a whole: Collaborator samples came from the United States, Italy and Spain and covered acute and convalescent phases of COVID-19. Sample metadata almost always included a de-identified subject ID, COVID-19 status, age in years and sex. A freely available public database, intended as a resource for researchers studying the immune response to SARS-CoV-2, is where the repertoires were released. The material from the prospective study consisted of cDNA or gDNA derived from T cells, B-cell-depleted T cells, or PBMCs. Subjects who had been exposed to COVID-19, were actively infected with it, or had recovered from it provided the deeply sampled blood TCRbeta repertoires that made up the dataset. The samples were drawn from two sources: the first 160 participants of the ongoing ImmuneRACE study, and 1,254 subjects contributed by 6 global collaborators. HLA class I and class II types, where available, came from metadata supplied by the sample provider rather than from assay-based typing. What the authors observed across the whole study: The amount of clinical and demographic metadata varied by source and participant and was provided uncurated.

Whole blood was collected in K2EDTA tubes by collaborating institutions according to the institutions' own protocols. Collaborator samples were shipped for TCRbeta analysis as frozen whole blood, isolated PBMCs, or DNA extracted from either sample type. TCRbeta CDR3 regions were amplified from genomic DNA by means of the immunoSEQ Assay, a bias-controlled multiplex PCR. In the original analysis: Within the assay, amplification of reference gene primers was used to estimate how many nucleated cells each sample contained. To quantify the absolute abundance of each unique TCRbeta CDR3 rearrangement, sequence reads were collapsed and filtered. For each sample, productive Simpson clonality was calculated as the square root of Simpson's diversity index across productive rearrangements. TCRdb holds this immuneACCESS table with in-frame rearrangements only. Some clones are missing; in checked studies, unresolved V genes explain under half, and the rest has no known cause. The V and J calls and clone size were taken over from that table, and D and trimming were inferred from the DNA. Counted in this sample were tens of thousands of clones; about 87% of them appeared once. The top ten clones comprise roughly 13% of the sample.

For this clone: Its antigen is unknown. The record has no base qualities; no much larger clone is one base away.

Trimming removed 4 bases from V and 0 bases from J; the gene matches leave 8 bases unexplained. As encoded in the germline V gene, CDR1 is SGHDN while CDR2 is FVKESK. The CDR3 has 17 amino acids, counting the end cysteine and phenylalanine. Solely the CDR3 DNA is kept, with 51 bases framed from the first base. The sequence derives from a human donor with active COVID-19. The donor label of this sample is uncertain. Sequenced: peripheral blood. The chain links TRBV14 with TRBJ1-5; 8 bases in between match TRBD1. The nucleotides are TGTGCCAGCAGCCCCCCGGACAGGGAATATAGCAATCAGCCCCAGCATTTT. This translates into CASSPPDREYSNQPQHF.